The 8 T cell receptor beta chains in this list originate from one sample, sequenced in a study of blood T cell repertoires in COVID-19. Sequencing used immunoSEQ multiplex PCR; TCRdb keeps in-frame clones, though not all of them. The data show about 280,000 clones, around four fifths seen once. Sequencing was performed on peripheral blood. These TCRs come from a woman between 50 and 59 years old who had recovered from COVID-19.

V usage is TRBV6-2 or TRBV6-3 and J usage is TRBJ2-5, with TRBD1 identical over 11 bases. Germline loops: CDR1 MNHEY, CDR2 SVGEGT. V shed 5 bases and J 4 bases; nucleotides not matched to a gene: 3. There are 14 residues in the CDR3. Here the CDR3 reads CASSIGQGAETQYF. The CDR3, as DNA: TGTGCCAGCAGTATTGGACAGGGGGCAGAGACCCAGTACTTC.

The chain employs TRBV27 and TRBJ1-1; a weak D match, TRBD1 (5 bases). Deletions cut 7 bases from V and 4 bases from J, with 16 bases between. Germline CDR1 is MNHEY and CDR2 is SMNVEV (reference sequence). There are 14 residues in the CDR3. In DNA, the CDR3 is TGTGCCAGCAAACTTCTTGACAGAGGCACTGAAGCTTTCTTT. As protein: CASKLLDRGTEAFF.

The V call is TRBV4-3, the J call TRBJ1-6, with TRBD1 as a possible D gene (5 bases). This CDR3 is built from 19 residues. Germline V lookup: CDR1 LGHNA, CDR2 YSLEER. V was cut by 1 base and J by 0 bases, with 16 bases left in between. In DNA form, the CDR3 reads TGCGCCAGCAGCCAAGCCTTGGGACTGAGAAACTCCTATAATTCACCCCTCCACTTT. Translation: CASSQALGLRNSYNSPLHF.

The chain links TRBV29-1 to TRBJ2-7; 7 nucleotides agree with TRBD1. CDR1 and CDR2 (germline): SQVTM, ANQGSEA. This CDR3 has 13 amino acids. Trimming cost V 5 bases and J 3 bases; bases outside gene matches: 7. CDR3 coding DNA: TGCAGCGTTATATTAGGGGGCAACTACGAGCAGTACTTC. The encoded protein is CSVILGGNYEQYF.

V is TRBV7-2 and J is TRBJ2-2, with TRBD2 matching 10 bases. Trimming cost V 6 bases and J 5 bases; bases outside gene matches: 9. This CDR3 is built from 16 residues. The V gene's germline CDR1 is SGHTA and CDR2 FQGNSA. The CDR3 here is CASRFPGLASTGELFF. The CDR3, as DNA: TGTGCCAGCAGGTTCCCGGGACTAGCGAGTACCGGGGAGCTGTTTTTT.

The V call is TRBV5-1, the J call TRBJ2-5; 9 bases align to TRBD1. The germline gives CDR1 SGHRS, CDR2 YFSETQ. The CDR3 runs to 13 residues. Trimming removed 4 bases from V and 7 bases from J; junction bases left unmatched: 5. The CDR3 sequence is CASSEGQGGTQYF. DNA of the CDR3: TGCGCCAGCAGCGAGGGACAGGGAGGGACCCAGTACTTC.

V usage is TRBV28 and J usage is TRBJ1-1; TRBD1 matches 7 bases. The CDR3 is 15 residues long. Germline V gives CDR1 MDHEN, CDR2 SYDVKM. After removal of 5 bases from V and 3 bases from J, the junction contained 9 bases not matched to a gene. DNA of the CDR3: TGTGCCAGCAGTGAACCGGGACAGCGGGACACTGAAGCTTTCTTT. Residues: CASSEPGQRDTEAFF.

This clone was detected only a few times. V gene TRBV7-9 combines with J gene TRBJ1-6; D unresolved. Germline CDR1 is SEHNR and CDR2 is FQNEAQ (reference sequence). Trimming left V 0 bases short and J 4 bases short, with 4 bases between. CDR3 length: 14 residues. The CDR3 nucleotides read TGTGCCAGCAGCTTAGCACAGTATAATTCACCCCTCCACTTT. Its protein product is CASSLAQYNSPLHF.